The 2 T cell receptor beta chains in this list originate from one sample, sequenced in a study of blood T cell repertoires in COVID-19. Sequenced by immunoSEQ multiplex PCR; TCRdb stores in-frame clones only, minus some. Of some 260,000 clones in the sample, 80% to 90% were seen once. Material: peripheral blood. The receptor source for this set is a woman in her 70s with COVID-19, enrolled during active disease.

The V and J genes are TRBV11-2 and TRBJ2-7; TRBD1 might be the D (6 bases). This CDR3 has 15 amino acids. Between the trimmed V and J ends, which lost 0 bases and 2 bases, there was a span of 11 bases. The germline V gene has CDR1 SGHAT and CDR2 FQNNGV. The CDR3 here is CASSLEQGQTYEQYF. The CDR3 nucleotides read TGTGCCAGCAGCTTAGAGCAGGGACAAACCTACGAGCAGTACTTC.

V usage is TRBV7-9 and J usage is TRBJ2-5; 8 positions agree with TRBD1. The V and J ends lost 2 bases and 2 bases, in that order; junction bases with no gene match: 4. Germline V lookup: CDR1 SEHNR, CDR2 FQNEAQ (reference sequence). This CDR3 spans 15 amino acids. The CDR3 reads CASSLYGTGQETQYF. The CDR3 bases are TGTGCCAGCAGCTTATACGGGACAGGACAAGAGACCCAGTACTTC.